The present T cell receptor beta chain was sequenced within a study of blood T cell repertoires in COVID-19. Study-wide background: The samples span acute and convalescent COVID-19 from the United States, Italy and Spain. T cells, B-cell-depleted T cells, or PBMCs provided the cDNA or gDNA that served as material.

Germline CDR1 SQVTM, CDR2 ANQGSEA. The CDR3 totals 12 residues. V shed 6 bases and J shed 8 bases, with 17 bases lying between them. Authors' analysis steps: By means of reference gene primer amplification, nucleated cell counts were estimated. TCRdb's copy holds only in-frame clones and misses some; the assay was immunoSEQ multiplex PCR. Clonal size and the V and J genes are those of that table, whereas D and trimming came from the DNA. The data hold some 380,000 clones, with 90% observed a single time. The sequence was collected from a man between 18 and 35 years old with active or convalescent COVID-19. Sequencing was done on a sample of peripheral blood. J is TRBJ2-7 and V is TRBV29-1; tentative D call: TRBD2 (5 bases). Here the CDR3 reads CSVRAESHQQYF. CDR3 sequence (DNA): TGCAGCGTGCGGGCGGAGTCCCATCAGCAGTACTTC.